The clone carrying this T cell receptor (beta chain) occurred a few times. The data were taken from a study of naive and memory T cell subsets. The CDR3 extends over 13 amino acids. Trimming stripped 0 bases from V and 3 bases from J, with 5 bases between. Looked up from germline, CDR1 is DFQATT and CDR2 is SNEGSKA (reference sequence). An equimolar mix of two oligonucleotides served as the beta constant-region primer for TRBC1 and TRBC2. Four rounds of PCR amplified the ligated cDNA using nested alpha and beta constant-region primers plus SP2. In TCRdb, the UMI-ligation and nested PCR reads were re-called with MiXCR into one record per CDR3 protein. The table has approximately 80,000 distinct CDR3 sequences, approximately 10% seen once.

The V call is TRBV20-1, the J call TRBJ2-2; no reliable D call. This TCR was sampled from a human donor in good health. The sequenced sample consisted of naive CD8+ T cells from blood. The DNA for the CDR3 is TGCAGTGCTAGAGATTTAGACACCGGGGAGCTGTTTTTT. It codes for CSARDLDTGELFF.